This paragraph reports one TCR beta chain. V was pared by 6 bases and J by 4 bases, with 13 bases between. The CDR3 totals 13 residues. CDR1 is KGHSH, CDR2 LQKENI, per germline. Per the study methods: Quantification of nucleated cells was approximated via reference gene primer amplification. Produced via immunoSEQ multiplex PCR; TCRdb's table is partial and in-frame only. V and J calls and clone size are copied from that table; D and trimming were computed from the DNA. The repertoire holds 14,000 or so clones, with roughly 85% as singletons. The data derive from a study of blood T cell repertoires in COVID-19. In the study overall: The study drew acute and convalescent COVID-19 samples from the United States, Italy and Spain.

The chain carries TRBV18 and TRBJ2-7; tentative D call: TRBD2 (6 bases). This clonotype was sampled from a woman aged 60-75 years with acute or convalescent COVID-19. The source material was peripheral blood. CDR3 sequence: CASSRGREYEQYF. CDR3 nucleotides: TGTGCCAGCTCGAGGGGACGGGAGTACGAGCAGTACTTC.